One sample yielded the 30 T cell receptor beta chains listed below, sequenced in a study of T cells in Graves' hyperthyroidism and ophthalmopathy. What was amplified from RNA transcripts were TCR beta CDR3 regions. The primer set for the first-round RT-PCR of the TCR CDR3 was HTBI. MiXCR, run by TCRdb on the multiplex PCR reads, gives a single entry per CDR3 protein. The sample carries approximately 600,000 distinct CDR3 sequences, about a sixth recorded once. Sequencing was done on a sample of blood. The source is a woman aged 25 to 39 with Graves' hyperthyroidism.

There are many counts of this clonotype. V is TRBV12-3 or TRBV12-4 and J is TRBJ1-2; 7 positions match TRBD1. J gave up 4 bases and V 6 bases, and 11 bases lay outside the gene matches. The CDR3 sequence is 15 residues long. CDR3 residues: CASRDPTGRVYGYTF. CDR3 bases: TGTGCCAGCAGGGACCCGACAGGGAGGGTCTATGGCTACACCTTC.

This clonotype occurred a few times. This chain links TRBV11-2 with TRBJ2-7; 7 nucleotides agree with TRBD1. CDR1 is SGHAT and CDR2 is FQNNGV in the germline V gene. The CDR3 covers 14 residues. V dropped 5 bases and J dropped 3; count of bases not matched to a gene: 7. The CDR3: CASSRRQGFYEQYF. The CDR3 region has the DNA TGTGCCAGCAGCCGACGACAGGGATTCTACGAGCAGTACTTC.

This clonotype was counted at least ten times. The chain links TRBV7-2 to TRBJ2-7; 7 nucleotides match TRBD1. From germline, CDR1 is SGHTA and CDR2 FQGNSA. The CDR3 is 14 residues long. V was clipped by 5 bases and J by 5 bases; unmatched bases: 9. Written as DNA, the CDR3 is TGTGCCAGCAGCCCAGACAGGGTATTGAACGAGCAGTACTTC. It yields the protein CASSPDRVLNEQYF.

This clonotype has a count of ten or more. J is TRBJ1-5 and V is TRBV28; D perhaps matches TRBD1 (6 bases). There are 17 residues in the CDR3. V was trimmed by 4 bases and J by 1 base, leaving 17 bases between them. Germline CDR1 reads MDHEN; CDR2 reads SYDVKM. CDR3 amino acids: CASSYQTGIGSNQPQHF. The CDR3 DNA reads TGTGCCAGCAGTTATCAAACAGGGATCGGGAGCAATCAGCCCCAGCATTTT.

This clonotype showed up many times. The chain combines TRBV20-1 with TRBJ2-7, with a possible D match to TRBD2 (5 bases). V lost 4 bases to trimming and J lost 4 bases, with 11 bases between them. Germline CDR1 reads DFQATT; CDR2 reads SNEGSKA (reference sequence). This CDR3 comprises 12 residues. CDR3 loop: CSATSRSYEQYF. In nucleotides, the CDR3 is TGCAGTGCTACTAGCAGGTCTTACGAGCAGTACTTC.

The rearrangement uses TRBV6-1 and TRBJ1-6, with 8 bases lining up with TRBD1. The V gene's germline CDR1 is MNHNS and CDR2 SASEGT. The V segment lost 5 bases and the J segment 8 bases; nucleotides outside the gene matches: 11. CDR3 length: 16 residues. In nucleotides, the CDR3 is TGTGCCAGCAGTAAGGACAGGGCCCGGGGACATTCACCCCTCCACTTT. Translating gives CASSKDRARGHSPLHF.

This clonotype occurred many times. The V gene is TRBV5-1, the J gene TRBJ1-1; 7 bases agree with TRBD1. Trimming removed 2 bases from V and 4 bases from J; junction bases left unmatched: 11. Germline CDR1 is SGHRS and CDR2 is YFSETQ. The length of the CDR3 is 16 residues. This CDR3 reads CASSLDYRGGGTEAFF. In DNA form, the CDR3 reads TGCGCCAGCAGCTTAGACTACAGGGGTGGGGGCACTGAAGCTTTCTTT.

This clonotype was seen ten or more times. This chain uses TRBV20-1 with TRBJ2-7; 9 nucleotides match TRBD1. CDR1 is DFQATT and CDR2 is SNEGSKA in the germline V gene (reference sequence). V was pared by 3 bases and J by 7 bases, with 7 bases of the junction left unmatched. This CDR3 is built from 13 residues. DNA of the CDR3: TGCAGTGCTAGGGACAGGGGACTAAGGGAGCAGTACTTC. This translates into CSARDRGLREQYF.

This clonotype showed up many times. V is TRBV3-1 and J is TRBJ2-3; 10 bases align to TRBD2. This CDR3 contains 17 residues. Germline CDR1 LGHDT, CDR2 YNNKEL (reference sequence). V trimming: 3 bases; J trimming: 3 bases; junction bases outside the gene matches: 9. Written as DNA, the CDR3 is TGTGCCAGCAGCCAGGCTAGCGGGAGTCGTGGAACAGATACGCAGTATTTT. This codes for CASSQASGSRGTDTQYF.

CDR3 coding DNA: TGCGCCAGCAGCTTGGCCCCACAACCGAACACTGAAGCTTTCTTT. Translating gives CASSLAPQPNTEAFF. The gene calls are TRBV5-1 and TRBJ1-1, with D unresolved. Germline CDR1 and CDR2: SGHRS and YFSETQ. V gave up 0 bases and J gave up 1 base, with 10 bases separating them. The CDR3 loop spans 15 amino acids.

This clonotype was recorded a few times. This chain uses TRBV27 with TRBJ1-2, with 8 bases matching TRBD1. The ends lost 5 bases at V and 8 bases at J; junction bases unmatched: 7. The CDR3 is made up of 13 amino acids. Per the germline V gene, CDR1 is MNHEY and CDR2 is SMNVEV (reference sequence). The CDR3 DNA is TGTGCCAGCAGTCGGGACAGGCTCGGCGGCTACACCTTC. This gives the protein CASSRDRLGGYTF.

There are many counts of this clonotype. Here the CDR3 reads CASILGTSGSPLHF. CDR3 nucleotides: TGTGCCAGCATTTTAGGGACCTCGGGCTCACCCCTCCACTTT. The rearrangement joins TRBV2 to TRBJ1-6; D is possibly TRBD1 (5 bases). The germline gives CDR1 SNHLY, CDR2 FYNNEI. V dropped 7 bases and J dropped 10 bases, with 17 bases sitting between them. The CDR3 is made up of 14 amino acids.

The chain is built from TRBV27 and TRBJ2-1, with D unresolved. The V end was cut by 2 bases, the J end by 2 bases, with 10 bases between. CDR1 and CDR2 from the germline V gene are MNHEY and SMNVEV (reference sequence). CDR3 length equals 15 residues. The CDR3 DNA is TGTGCCAGCAGTTTACTTCCTCGGCCCTACAATGAGCAGTTCTTC. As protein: CASSLLPRPYNEQFF.

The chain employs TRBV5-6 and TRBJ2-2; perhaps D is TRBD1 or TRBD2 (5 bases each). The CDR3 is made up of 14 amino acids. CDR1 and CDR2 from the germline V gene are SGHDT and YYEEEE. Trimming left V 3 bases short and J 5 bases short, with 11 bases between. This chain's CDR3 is CASSWGPGTGELFF. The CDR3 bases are TGTGCCAGCAGCTGGGGCCCGGGAACCGGGGAGCTGTTTTTT. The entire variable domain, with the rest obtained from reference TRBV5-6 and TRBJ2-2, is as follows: DAGVTQSPTHLIKTRGQQVTLRCSPKSGHDTVSWYQQALGQGPQFIFQYYEEEERQRGNFPDRFSGHQFPNYSSELNVNALLLGDSALYLCASSWGPGTGELFFGEGSRLTVL.

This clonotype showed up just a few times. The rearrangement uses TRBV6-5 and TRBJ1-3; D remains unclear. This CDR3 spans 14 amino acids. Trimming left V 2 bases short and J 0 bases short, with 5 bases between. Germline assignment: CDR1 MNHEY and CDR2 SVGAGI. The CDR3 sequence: CASSYAASGNTIYF. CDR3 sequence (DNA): TGTGCCAGCAGTTACGCCGCCTCTGGAAACACCATATATTTT.

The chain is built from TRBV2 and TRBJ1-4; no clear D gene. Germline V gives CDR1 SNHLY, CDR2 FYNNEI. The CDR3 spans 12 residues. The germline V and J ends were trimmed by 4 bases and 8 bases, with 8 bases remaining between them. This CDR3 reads CASSVNREKLFF. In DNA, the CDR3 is TGTGCCAGCAGTGTGAACCGGGAAAAACTGTTTTTT.

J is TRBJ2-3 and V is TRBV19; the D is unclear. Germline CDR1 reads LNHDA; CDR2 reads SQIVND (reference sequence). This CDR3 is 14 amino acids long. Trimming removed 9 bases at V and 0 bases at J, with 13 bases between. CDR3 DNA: TGTGCCAGCCAACAGCTTCCTAGCACAGATACGCAGTATTTT. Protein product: CASQQLPSTDTQYF.

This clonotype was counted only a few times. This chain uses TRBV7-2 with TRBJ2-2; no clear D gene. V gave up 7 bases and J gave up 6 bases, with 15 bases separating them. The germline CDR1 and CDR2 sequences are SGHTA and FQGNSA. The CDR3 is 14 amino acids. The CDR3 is CASTAYYNSGELFF. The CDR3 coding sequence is TGTGCCAGCACAGCTTATTATAACTCCGGGGAGCTGTTTTTT.

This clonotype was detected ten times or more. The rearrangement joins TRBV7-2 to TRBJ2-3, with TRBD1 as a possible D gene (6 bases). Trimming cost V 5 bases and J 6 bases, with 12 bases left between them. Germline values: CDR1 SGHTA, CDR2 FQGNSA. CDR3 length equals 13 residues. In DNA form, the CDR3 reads TGTGCCAGCAGCACAGGGCGTCGGGATACGCAGTATTTT. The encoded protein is CASSTGRRDTQYF.

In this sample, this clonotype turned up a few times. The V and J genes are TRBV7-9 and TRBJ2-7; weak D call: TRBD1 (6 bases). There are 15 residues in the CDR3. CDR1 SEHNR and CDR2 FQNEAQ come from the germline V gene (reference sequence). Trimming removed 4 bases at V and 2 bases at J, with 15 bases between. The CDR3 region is CASSSLTGRTYEQYF. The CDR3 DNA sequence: TGTGCCAGCAGCTCCTTGACAGGTAGAACCTACGAGCAGTACTTC.

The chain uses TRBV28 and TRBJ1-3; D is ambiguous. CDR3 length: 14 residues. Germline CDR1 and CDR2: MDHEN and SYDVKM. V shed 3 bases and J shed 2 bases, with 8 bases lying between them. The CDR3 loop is CASSFRGTGNTIYF. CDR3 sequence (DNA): TGTGCCAGCAGTTTTCGCGGGACTGGAAACACCATATATTTT.

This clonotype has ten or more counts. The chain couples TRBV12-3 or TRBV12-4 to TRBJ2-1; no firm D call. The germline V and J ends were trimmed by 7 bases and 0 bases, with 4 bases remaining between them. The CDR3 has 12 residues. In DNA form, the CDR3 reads TGTGCCAGCAAGAGCTCCTACAATGAGCAGTTCTTC. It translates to CASKSSYNEQFF.

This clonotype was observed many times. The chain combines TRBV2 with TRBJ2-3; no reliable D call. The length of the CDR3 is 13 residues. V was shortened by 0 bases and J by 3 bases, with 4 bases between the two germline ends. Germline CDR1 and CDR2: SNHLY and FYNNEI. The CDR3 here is CASSEARTDTQYF. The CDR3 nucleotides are TGTGCCAGCAGTGAAGCGCGGACAGATACGCAGTATTTT.

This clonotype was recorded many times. The CDR3 protein is CASSRGPESLQFF. The CDR3 nucleotides are TGTGCCAGCAGTCGGGGACCGGAATCGCTACAGTTCTTC. This chain links TRBV11-1 with TRBJ2-1; D possibly matches TRBD1 or TRBD2 (5 bases each). CDR3 length: 13 amino acids. V gave up 6 bases and J gave up 13 bases, with 19 bases separating them. Germline CDR1 is SGHAT and CDR2 is FQDESV (reference sequence).

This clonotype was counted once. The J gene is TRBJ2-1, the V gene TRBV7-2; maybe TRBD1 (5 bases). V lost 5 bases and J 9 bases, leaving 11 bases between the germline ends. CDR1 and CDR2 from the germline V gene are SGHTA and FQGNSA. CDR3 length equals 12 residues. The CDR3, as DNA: TGTGCCAGCAGCATGCAGGGATTTGAGCAGTTCTTC. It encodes CASSMQGFEQFF. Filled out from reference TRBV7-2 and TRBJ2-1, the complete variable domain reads GAGVSQSPSNKVTEKGKDVELRCDPISGHTALYWYRQSLGQGLEFLIYFQGNSAPDKSGLPSDRFSAERTGGSVSTLTIQRTQQEDSAVYLCASSMQGFEQFFGPGTRLTVL.

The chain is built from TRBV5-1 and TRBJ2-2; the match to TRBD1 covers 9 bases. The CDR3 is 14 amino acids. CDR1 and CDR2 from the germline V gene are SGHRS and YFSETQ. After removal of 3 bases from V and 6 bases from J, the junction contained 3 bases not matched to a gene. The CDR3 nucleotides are TGCGCCAGCAGCTCCCGACAGGGGGCCGGGGAGCTGTTTTTT. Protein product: CASSSRQGAGELFF.

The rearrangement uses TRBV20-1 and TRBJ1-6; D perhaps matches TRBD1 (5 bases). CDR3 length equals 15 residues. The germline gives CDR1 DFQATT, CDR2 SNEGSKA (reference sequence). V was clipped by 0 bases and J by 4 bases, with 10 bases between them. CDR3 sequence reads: CSAREQDTYNSPLHF. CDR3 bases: TGCAGTGCTAGAGAACAGGACACGTATAATTCACCCCTCCACTTT.

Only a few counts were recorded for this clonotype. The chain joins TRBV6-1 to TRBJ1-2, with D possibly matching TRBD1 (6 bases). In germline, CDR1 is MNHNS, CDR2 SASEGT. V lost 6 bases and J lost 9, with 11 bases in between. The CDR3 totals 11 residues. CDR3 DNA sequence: TGTGCCAGCAGATCCAGGGGAAGCTACACCTTC. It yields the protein CASRSRGSYTF.

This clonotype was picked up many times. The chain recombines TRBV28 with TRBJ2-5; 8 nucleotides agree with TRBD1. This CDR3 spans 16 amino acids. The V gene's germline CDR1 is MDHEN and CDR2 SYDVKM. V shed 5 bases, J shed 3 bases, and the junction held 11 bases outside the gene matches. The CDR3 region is CASSPNPGQGEETQYF. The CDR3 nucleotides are TGTGCCAGCAGTCCCAACCCAGGACAGGGAGAAGAGACCCAGTACTTC.

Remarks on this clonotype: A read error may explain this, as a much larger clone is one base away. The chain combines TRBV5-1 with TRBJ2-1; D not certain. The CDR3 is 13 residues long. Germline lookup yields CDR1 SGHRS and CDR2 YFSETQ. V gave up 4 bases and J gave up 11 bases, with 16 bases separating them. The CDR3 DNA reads TGCGCCAGCAGCCCGCAACACCCAGGTCAGCAGTTCTTC. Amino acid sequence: CASSPQHPGQQFF.